This is a list of T cell receptor beta chains from one sample in a study of sequential checkpoint blockade in melanoma. The table came from immunoSEQ multiplex PCR; TCRdb's copy has only in-frame clones and leaves some out. Of roughly 16,000 clones in the sample, 60% to 75% are singletons; the top ten hold approximately 10%. The sequenced sample was CD8+ T cells sorted from blood (inferred from file names), obtained from a patient given nivolumab and ipilimumab in sequence. These receptors all come from a human donor with melanoma. Both conserved end residues are part of each CDR3. D genes are given only for firm matches. Size tells how often a clone was seen (once, few, many) or the class of an expanded clone, and some rows leave it out.

v_call,d_call,j_call,clone_size,cdr3_nt,cdr3_aa
TRBV10-3,NA,TRBJ2-1,NA,TGTGCCGCATCGAGGGACATAGTAAATGATGAGCAGTTCTTC,CAASRDIVNDEQFF
TRBV30,NA,TRBJ2-7,once,TGTGCCTGGAGTTCCCAGAACGAGCAGTACTTC,CAWSSQNEQYF
TRBV14,NA,TRBJ2-7,NA,TGTGCCGGCAGCCCCTACAGGGTTTACGAGCAGTACTTC,CAGSPYRVYEQYF
TRBV2,TRBD1,TRBJ1-2,NA,TGTGCCTCAGGGGGTTATGGCTACACCTTC,CASGGYGYTF
TRBV29-1,TRBD2,TRBJ2-3,few,TGCAGCGTTGTCAGCGGGGGGGCCACAGATACGCAGTATTTT,CSVVSGGATDTQYF
TRBV9,TRBD2,TRBJ2-3,few,TGTGCCAGCAGCCCCCCTAGCGGGAGGGAGACAGATACGCAGTATTTT,CASSPPSGRETDTQYF
TRBV7-8,NA,TRBJ1-2,NA,TGTGCCAGCAGCTTACTAGCAACCGGCGGCTACACCTTC,CASSLLATGGYTF
TRBV6-5,NA,TRBJ1-1,NA,TGTGCCAGCAGCTCCACACAGGGCACTGAAGCTTTCTTT,CASSSTQGTEAFF
TRBV4-1,NA,TRBJ2-1,NA,TGCGCCAGCAGCCCCACTCCAGGTACCAATGAGCAGTTCTTC,CASSPTPGTNEQFF
TRBV29-1,NA,TRBJ2-1,NA,TGCAGCGTTGAAGATGGGAGAGGCTCCTACAATGAGCAGTTCTTC,CSVEDGRGSYNEQFF
TRBV21-1,NA,TRBJ2-7,few,TGTGCCAGCAGCAAAGGGGTCTCAAGGGACAGCTACGAGCAGTACTTC,CASSKGVSRDSYEQYF
TRBV14,TRBD1,TRBJ1-1,NA,TGTGCCAGCAGCCAAGTCACTCCGACAGGGGGCATCACTGAAGCTTTCTTT,CASSQVTPTGGITEAFF
TRBV7-2,TRBD1,TRBJ2-7,NA,TGTGCCAGCGGTTCGGACAGGGGGAACTACGAGCAGTACTTC,CASGSDRGNYEQYF
TRBV7-8,TRBD1,TRBJ2-3,few,TGTGCCAGCAGCCCCGACAGGGTGGGGAGCACAGATACGCAGTATTTT,CASSPDRVGSTDTQYF
TRBV6-5,NA,TRBJ2-3,NA,TGTGCCAGCAGTAGCGACAGTCCGGGCACAGATACGCAGTATTTT,CASSSDSPGTDTQYF
TRBV21-1,NA,TRBJ2-7,once,TGTGCCAGCAGCAAAGGAGGGACAGTTCCAACCATAGAGCAGTACTTC,CASSKGGTVPTIEQYF
TRBV5-4,TRBD2,TRBJ2-3,NA,TGTGCCAGCAGCTTCTTTCTAGCGGGGGGGGAGCAGTATTTT,CASSFFLAGGEQYF
TRBV19,NA,TRBJ2-3,once,TGTGCCAGCCTTGGGCCCCGCTACACAGATACGCAGTATTTT,CASLGPRYTDTQYF
TRBV4-1,TRBD2,TRBJ2-3,NA,TGCGCCAGCAGCCTGAGAGAAGAACGGGGGGTCCGCACAGATACGCAGTATTTT,CASSLREERGVRTDTQYF
TRBV5-1,TRBD2,TRBJ2-1,NA,TGCGCCAGCAACGGACTAGCGGGTCCAGGTGGCAATGAGCAGTTCTTC,CASNGLAGPGGNEQFF
TRBV14,NA,TRBJ2-7,NA,TGTGCCAGCAGCCAGCGAGGAGGGTACGAGCAGTACTTC,CASSQRGGYEQYF
TRBV2,NA,TRBJ2-1,NA,TGTGCCAGCATGGGGACTTCGTCCTACAATGAGCAGTTCTTC,CASMGTSSYNEQFF
TRBV4-3,NA,TRBJ2-7,NA,TGCGCCAGCAGCCAAGATACGGGGAGCTCCTACGAGCAGTACTTC,CASSQDTGSSYEQYF
TRBV20-1,NA,TRBJ1-2,NA,TGCAGTGCTAGGGGGCTGGGTGGCTACACCTTC,CSARGLGGYTF
TRBV7-9,NA,TRBJ1-3,NA,TGTGCCAGCAGCCGACTCGGCATCTCTGGAAACACCATATATTTT,CASSRLGISGNTIYF
TRBV9,TRBD2,TRBJ2-1,few,TGTGCCAGCAGCCAAGGGCAAGCGGGGGGCCCCTACAATGAGCAGTTCTTC,CASSQGQAGGPYNEQFF
TRBV6-6,NA,TRBJ2-5,NA,TGTGCCAGCAGTTACTCCCGCAGGCAAGAGACCCAGTACTTC,CASSYSRRQETQYF
TRBV5-1,TRBD1,TRBJ2-7,NA,TGCGCCAGCGGCTTGGTGGGACAGGGACTTGGCAACGGGCAGTACTTC,CASGLVGQGLGNGQYF
TRBV19,NA,TRBJ1-1,NA,TGTGCCAGTAGTCTATACTTGAACACTGAAGCTTTCTTT,CASSLYLNTEAFF
TRBV30,NA,TRBJ2-3,NA,TGTGCCTGGAGCCTCCAGGGTATTTCCACAGATACGCAGTATTTT,CAWSLQGISTDTQYF